This T cell receptor beta chain appears in the sequencing data of a study of molecular identifiers for immune sequencing clone quantification. Points from the study as a whole: Clones exceeding 20 RNA copies carried over 99% of effector molecules but under 1% of naive-cell molecules. Highly expanded clone sizes could be underestimated by identical TCR molecules sharing a barcode.

A note on this clonotype: Its antigen is as yet unknown.

J gave up 3 bases and V 0 bases, and 7 bases lay outside the gene matches. Looked up from germline, CDR1 is GTSNPN and CDR2 is SVGIG (reference sequence). The CDR3 sequence is 15 residues long. Generation of bulk TCR libraries relied on previously described methods and listed TCR primers. TCRdb reprocessed the PCR reads via MiXCR and lists one record per CDR3 protein. This sample has over 600,000 distinct CDR3 sequences, with 20% found just once. Sorting selected naive CD8 T cells with a CD8+CD4-CCR7+CD45RA+ phenotype. The chain combines TRBV30 with TRBJ2-7; 8 positions match TRBD1. The clonotype comes from a human donor in good health. Some libraries in this study had Jurkat cell RNA spiked in. The sample consisted of naive CD8+ T cells from blood, with Jurkat cell RNA spiked in. The subset: FACS-sorted CD8+CD4-CCR7+CD45RA+ naive T cells. The CDR3 bases are TGTGCCTGGAGTGTCTTCATGGGACAGGACTACGAGCAGTACTTC. This encodes CAWSVFMGQDYEQYF.